This is a list of T cell receptor beta chains from one sample in a study of OX40 agonist ivuxolimab in advanced cancers. Clones were sequenced by immunoSEQ multiplex PCR, and TCRdb holds only the in-frame ones, with some missing. The sample includes 50,000 or so clones, 80% to 85% of them seen just once. This specimen was CD4+ or CD8+ T cells sorted from blood, taken in a trial of the OX40 agonist ivuxolimab. These receptors came from an adult with an advanced solid tumor such as melanoma, head and neck, liver or kidney cancer. CDR3s include the opening cysteine and the closing phenylalanine or tryptophan. A D gene is named only where the DNA matches it firmly. Size is stated for part of the rows, as once, few or many counts, or as a class when the clone is expanded.

V gene	CDR3 length	D gene	clone size	J gene	CDR3 protein	CDR3 DNA
TRBV28	13	.	.	TRBJ1-2	CASCKQGTYGYTF	TGTGCCAGCTGTAAACAGGGAACCTATGGCTACACCTTC
TRBV10-1	16	TRBD2	.	TRBJ2-5	CASSELNSGGAGTQYF	TGCGCCAGCAGTGAGTTGAATAGCGGGGGAGCAGGGACCCAGTACTTC
TRBV6-1	15	.	.	TRBJ1-5	CASSEGRTSNQPQHF	TGTGCCAGCAGTGAAGGACGGACAAGCAATCAGCCCCAGCATTTT
TRBV19	15	TRBD2	once	TRBJ2-1	CASTAAGGEYNEQFF	TGTGCCAGTACGGCAGCGGGGGGGGAATACAATGAGCAGTTCTTC
TRBV28	15	.	.	TRBJ1-5	CASRGPPLPRQPQHF	TGTGCCAGCAGGGGGCCTCCCCTTCCCAGGCAGCCCCAGCATTTT
TRBV28	15	TRBD1	.	TRBJ2-5	CASSWGQGAGETQYF	TGTGCCAGCAGTTGGGGACAGGGGGCGGGCGAGACCCAGTACTTC
TRBV4-1	17	.	.	TRBJ1-2	CASSPGWGRAPSYGYTF	TGCGCCAGCAGCCCCGGGTGGGGCAGGGCGCCTTCCTATGGCTACACCTTC
TRBV9	17	.	.	TRBJ1-3	CASSGGAGGNSGNTIYF	TGTGCCAGCAGCGGCGGGGCGGGGGGGAACTCTGGAAACACCATATATTTT
TRBV5-1	15	.	.	TRBJ2-3	CASCPGFVGADTQYF	TGCGCCAGCTGCCCGGGGTTTGTGGGTGCAGATACGCAGTATTTT
TRBV19	14	.	few	TRBJ1-2	CASSRRTDSYGYTF	TGTGCCAGTAGTCGAAGGACCGACTCCTATGGCTACACCTTC
TRBV7-2	16	TRBD2	.	TRBJ2-2	CASSFSPGLFTGELFF	TGTGCCAGCAGCTTTAGTCCGGGACTATTCACCGGGGAGCTGTTTTTT
TRBV9	17	.	once	TRBJ1-5	CASSVGWGQGGNQPQHF	TGTGCCAGCAGCGTAGGATGGGGCCAAGGGGGCAATCAGCCCCAGCATTTT
TRBV5-8	12	.	once	TRBJ2-7	CASSRYRVEQYF	TGTGCCAGCAGCCGATACAGGGTCGAGCAGTACTTC
TRBV29-1	13	TRBD2	.	TRBJ2-1	CSATSGVQDEQFF	TGCAGCGCAACTAGCGGCGTCCAGGATGAGCAGTTCTTC
TRBV7-3	15	.	few	TRBJ2-2	CASRRRAETTGELFF	TGTGCCAGCCGGAGAAGGGCAGAGACGACCGGGGAGCTGTTTTTT
TRBV19	14	TRBD1	.	TRBJ1-1	CASSMVNRGTEAFF	TGTGCCAGTAGTATGGTTAACAGGGGCACTGAAGCTTTCTTT
TRBV5-1	16	TRBD2	.	TRBJ2-1	CASSDHSGSSYNEQFF	TGCGCCAGTAGCGATCATAGCGGGAGTTCCTACAATGAGCAGTTCTTC
TRBV2	15	TRBD2	.	TRBJ2-2	CASRALAVDTGELFF	TGTGCCAGCAGGGCACTAGCGGTTGACACCGGGGAGCTGTTTTTT
TRBV2	15	TRBD1	.	TRBJ2-5	CASSVAQGAEETQYF	TGTGCCAGCAGTGTTGCACAGGGGGCGGAGGAGACCCAGTACTTC
TRBV7-8	15	TRBD2	.	TRBJ2-7	CASSLDAGVTYEQYF	TGTGCCAGCAGCTTAGACGCGGGGGTTACCTACGAGCAGTACTTC
TRBV6-5	15	.	.	TRBJ2-3	CASRRGRGLGDTQYF	TGTGCCAGCAGGCGGGGGAGGGGGCTTGGAGATACGCAGTATTTT
TRBV11-2	15	.	few	TRBJ1-1	CASSSGLPGGTEAFF	TGTGCCAGCAGCTCAGGACTGCCCGGTGGCACTGAAGCTTTCTTT
TRBV2	15	TRBD2	.	TRBJ2-3	CASHLTPAGVDTQYF	TGTGCCAGTCACCTCACACCAGCGGGGGTGGATACGCAGTATTTT
TRBV6-1	15	.	few	TRBJ2-1	CASSELDVSYNEQFF	TGTGCCAGCAGTGAATTAGACGTATCCTACAATGAGCAGTTCTTC
TRBV18	15	.	.	TRBJ1-3	CASSPGGDSGNTIYF	TGTGCCAGCTCACCGGGGGGGGATTCTGGAAACACCATATATTTT
TRBV6-5	15	.	.	TRBJ2-5	CASSYSRPSGKTQYF	TGTGCCAGCAGTTACTCGAGGCCCTCTGGGAAGACCCAGTACTTC
TRBV7-8	17	TRBD1	.	TRBJ1-6	CASSSGTGSSYNSPLHF	TGTGCCAGCAGCTCCGGGACAGGGAGCTCCTATAATTCACCCCTCCACTTT
TRBV9	13	.	.	TRBJ2-7	CASSVDGNLGQYF	TGTGCCAGCAGCGTTGACGGCAACCTAGGGCAGTACTTC
TRBV11-1	12	.	.	TRBJ1-3	CASSLFGNTIYF	TGTGCCAGCAGCTTATTCGGAAACACCATATATTTT
TRBV6-5	14	.	.	TRBJ1-1	CASSYAIQAPEAFF	TGTGCCAGCAGTTACGCTATACAGGCCCCTGAAGCTTTCTTT
TRBV11-3	16	TRBD2	.	TRBJ2-5	CASSHRSASGGETQYF	TGTGCCAGCAGCCACCGTTCGGCTAGCGGGGGAGAGACCCAGTACTTC
TRBV5-1	15	TRBD1	.	TRBJ1-2	CASSGGQGANYGYTF	TGCGCCAGCAGCGGCGGACAGGGGGCGAACTATGGCTACACCTTC
TRBV18	13	.	.	TRBJ2-7	CASSPPSRPEQYF	TGTGCCAGCTCACCACCCTCCCGGCCCGAGCAGTACTTC
TRBV7-8	18	.	.	TRBJ2-2	CASSPLRRGLVVTGELFF	TGTGCCAGCAGCCCCCTGCGCAGGGGCTTGGTTGTCACCGGGGAGCTGTTTTTT
TRBV11-1	17	TRBD1	.	TRBJ1-6	CASSRDRDWSYNSPLHF	TGTGCCAGCAGCCGCGACAGGGACTGGTCCTATAATTCACCCCTCCACTTT
TRBV6-1	18	TRBD2	.	TRBJ2-7	CASSEISTSAHFPYEQYF	TGTGCCAGCAGTGAAATCTCGACTAGCGCCCATTTTCCCTACGAGCAGTACTTC
TRBV9	14	.	.	TRBJ2-5	CASSVGSNEETQYF	TGTGCCAGCAGCGTAGGGTCAAATGAGGAGACCCAGTACTTC
TRBV6-1	14	.	.	TRBJ2-2	CASSDVRGTGELFF	TGTGCCAGCAGTGACGTCCGGGGCACCGGGGAGCTGTTTTTT
TRBV2	12	.	.	TRBJ1-2	CASSERGGGYTF	TGTGCCAGCAGTGAACGGGGAGGCGGCTACACCTTC
TRBV11-2	18	TRBD2	.	TRBJ2-5	CASSPGGLAGPRGETQYF	TGTGCCAGCAGCCCCGGGGGACTAGCGGGTCCTCGGGGAGAGACCCAGTACTTC
TRBV6-1	16	TRBD2	.	TRBJ2-3	CASSEIGGGASDTQYF	TGTGCCAGCAGTGAAATCGGCGGGGGGGCCAGTGATACGCAGTATTTT
TRBV7-9	17	.	.	TRBJ2-3	CASSLVGTTRGTDTQYF	TGTGCCAGCAGCTTAGTTGGGACGACTAGGGGCACAGATACGCAGTATTTT
TRBV7-9	15	TRBD1	.	TRBJ1-1	CASSLEEGANTEAFF	TGTGCCAGCAGCTTAGAGGAGGGGGCGAACACTGAAGCTTTCTTT
TRBV9	18	.	.	TRBJ2-5	CASSPKRGRGVTQETQYF	TGTGCCAGCAGCCCCAAGCGTGGCAGGGGGGTAACACAAGAGACCCAGTACTTC
TRBV7-9	14	TRBD1	.	TRBJ2-5	CASSSGTVVETQYF	TGTGCCAGCAGCTCCGGGACAGTGGTAGAGACCCAGTACTTC
TRBV5-4	14	TRBD1	.	TRBJ1-1	CASSLRDSLSEAFF	TGTGCCAGCAGCCTGCGGGACAGTCTTAGTGAAGCTTTCTTT
TRBV28	13	TRBD1	.	TRBJ2-5	CASSKQGWQTQYF	TGTGCCAGCAGTAAACAGGGGTGGCAGACCCAGTACTTC
TRBV2	13	.	few	TRBJ1-5	CASSEASGQPQHF	TGTGCCAGCAGTGAAGCCTCAGGTCAGCCCCAGCATTTT